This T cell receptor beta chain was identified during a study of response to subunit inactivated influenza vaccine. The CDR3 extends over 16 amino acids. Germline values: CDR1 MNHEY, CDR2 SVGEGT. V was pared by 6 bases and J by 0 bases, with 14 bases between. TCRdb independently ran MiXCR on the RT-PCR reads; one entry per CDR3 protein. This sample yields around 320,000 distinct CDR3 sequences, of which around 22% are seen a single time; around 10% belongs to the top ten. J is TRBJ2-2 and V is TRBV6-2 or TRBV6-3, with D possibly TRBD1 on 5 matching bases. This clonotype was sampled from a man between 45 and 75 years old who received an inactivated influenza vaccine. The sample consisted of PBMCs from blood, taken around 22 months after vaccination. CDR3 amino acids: CASRSAGHTNTGELFF. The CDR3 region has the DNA TGTGCCAGCAGGTCTGCAGGGCATACGAACACCGGGGAGCTGTTTTTT.